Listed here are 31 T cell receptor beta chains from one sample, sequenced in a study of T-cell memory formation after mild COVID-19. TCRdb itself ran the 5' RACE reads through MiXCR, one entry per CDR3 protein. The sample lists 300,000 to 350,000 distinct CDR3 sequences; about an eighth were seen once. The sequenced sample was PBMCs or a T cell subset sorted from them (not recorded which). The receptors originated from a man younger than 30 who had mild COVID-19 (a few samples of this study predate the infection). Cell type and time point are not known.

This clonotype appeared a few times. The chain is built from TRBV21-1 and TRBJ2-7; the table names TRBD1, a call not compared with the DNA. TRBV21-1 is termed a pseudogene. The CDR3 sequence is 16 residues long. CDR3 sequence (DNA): TGTGCCAGCAGCAAAGGGGGGCCCGCGCCCTCCTACGAGCAGTACGTC. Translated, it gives CASSKGGPAPSYEQYV.

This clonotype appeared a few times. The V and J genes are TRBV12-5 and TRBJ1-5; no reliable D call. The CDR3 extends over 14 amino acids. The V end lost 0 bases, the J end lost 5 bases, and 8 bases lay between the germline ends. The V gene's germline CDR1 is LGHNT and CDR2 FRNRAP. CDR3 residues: CASGLVLGDQPQHF. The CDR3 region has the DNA TGTGCTAGTGGTTTGGTACTGGGAGATCAGCCCCAGCATTTT.

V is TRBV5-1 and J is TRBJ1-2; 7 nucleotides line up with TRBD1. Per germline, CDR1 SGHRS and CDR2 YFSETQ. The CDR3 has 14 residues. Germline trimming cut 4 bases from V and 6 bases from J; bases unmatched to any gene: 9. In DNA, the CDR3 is TGCGCCAGCAGCCCAGGGGGTGGAAAGGATGGCTACACCTTC. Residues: CASSPGGGKDGYTF.

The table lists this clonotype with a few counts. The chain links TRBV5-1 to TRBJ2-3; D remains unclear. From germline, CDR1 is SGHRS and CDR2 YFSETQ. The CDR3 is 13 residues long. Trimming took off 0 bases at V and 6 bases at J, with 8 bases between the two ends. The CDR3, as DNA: TGCGCCAGCAGCTTGGCCGGAAAGGATACGCAGTATTTT. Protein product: CASSLAGKDTQYF.

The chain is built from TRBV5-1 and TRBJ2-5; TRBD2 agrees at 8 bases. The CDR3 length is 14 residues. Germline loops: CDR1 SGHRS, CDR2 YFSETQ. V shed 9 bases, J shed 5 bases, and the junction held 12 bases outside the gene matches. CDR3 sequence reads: CATRGRGGPETQYF. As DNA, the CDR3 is TGCGCCACCCGGGGACGGGGGGGCCCCGAGACCCAGTACTTC.

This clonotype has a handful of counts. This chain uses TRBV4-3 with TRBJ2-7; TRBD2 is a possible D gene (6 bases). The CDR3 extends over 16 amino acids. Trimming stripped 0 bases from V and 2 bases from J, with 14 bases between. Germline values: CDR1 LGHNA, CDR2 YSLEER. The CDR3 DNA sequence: TGCGCCAGCAGCCAAGATAGGGGAGGTCGCGCCTACGAGCAGTACTTC. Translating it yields CASSQDRGGRAYEQYF.

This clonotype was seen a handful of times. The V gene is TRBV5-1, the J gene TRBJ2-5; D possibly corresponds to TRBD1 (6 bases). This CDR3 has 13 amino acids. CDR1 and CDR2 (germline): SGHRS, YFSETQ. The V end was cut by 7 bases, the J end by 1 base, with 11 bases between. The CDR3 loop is CASGQTVQETQYF. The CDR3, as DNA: TGCGCCAGCGGACAGACCGTCCAAGAGACCCAGTACTTC.

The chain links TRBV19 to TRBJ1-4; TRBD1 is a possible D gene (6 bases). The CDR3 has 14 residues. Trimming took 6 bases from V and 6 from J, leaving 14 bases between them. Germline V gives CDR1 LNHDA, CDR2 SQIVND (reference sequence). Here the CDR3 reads CASSYRAVDEKLFF. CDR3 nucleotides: TGTGCCAGTAGCTACAGGGCTGTGGATGAAAAACTGTTTTTT.

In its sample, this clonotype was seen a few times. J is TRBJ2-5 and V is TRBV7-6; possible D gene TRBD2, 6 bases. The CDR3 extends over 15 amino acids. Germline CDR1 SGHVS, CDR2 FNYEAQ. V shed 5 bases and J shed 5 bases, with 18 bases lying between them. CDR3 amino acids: CASSPRPGDKETQYF. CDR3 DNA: TGTGCCAGCAGCCCGCGGCCGGGGGATAAGGAGACCCAGTACTTC.

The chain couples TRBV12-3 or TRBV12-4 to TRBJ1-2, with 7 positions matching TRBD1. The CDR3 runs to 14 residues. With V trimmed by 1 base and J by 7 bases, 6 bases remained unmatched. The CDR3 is CASSLVGGASGYTF. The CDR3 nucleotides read TGTGCCAGCAGTTTAGTAGGGGGCGCGAGTGGCTACACCTTC.

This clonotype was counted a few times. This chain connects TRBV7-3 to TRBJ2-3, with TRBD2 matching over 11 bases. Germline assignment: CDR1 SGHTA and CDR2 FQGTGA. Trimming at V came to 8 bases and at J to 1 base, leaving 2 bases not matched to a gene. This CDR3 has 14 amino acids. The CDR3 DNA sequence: TGTGCCAGCGAACTAGCGGGGGGCACAGATACGCAGTATTTT. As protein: CASELAGGTDTQYF.

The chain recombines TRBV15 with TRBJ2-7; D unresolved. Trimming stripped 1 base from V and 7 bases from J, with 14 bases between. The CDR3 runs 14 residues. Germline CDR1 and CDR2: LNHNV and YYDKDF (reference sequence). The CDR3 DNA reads TGTGCCACCAGCAGAGTGGGCAGCGCGAGGGAGCAGTACGTC. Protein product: CATSRVGSAREQYV.

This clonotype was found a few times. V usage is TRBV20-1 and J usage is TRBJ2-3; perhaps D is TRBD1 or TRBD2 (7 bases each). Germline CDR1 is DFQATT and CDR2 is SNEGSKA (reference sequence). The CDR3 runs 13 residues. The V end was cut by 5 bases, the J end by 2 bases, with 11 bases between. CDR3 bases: TGCAGTGCTCCAGGGGGGGACACAGATACGCAGTATTTT. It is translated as CSAPGGDTDTQYF.

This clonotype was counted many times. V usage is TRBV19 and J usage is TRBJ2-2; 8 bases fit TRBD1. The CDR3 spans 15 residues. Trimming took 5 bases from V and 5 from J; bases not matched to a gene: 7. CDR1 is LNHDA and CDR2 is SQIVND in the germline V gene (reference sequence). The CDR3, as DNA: TGTGCCAGTAGTCTCCGGACAGGGAGGACCGGGGAGCTGTTTTTT. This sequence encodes CASSLRTGRTGELFF. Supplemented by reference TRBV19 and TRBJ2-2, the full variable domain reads DGGITQSPKYLFRKEGQNVTLSCEQNLNHDAMYWYRQDPGQGLRLIYYSQIVNDFQKGDIAEGYSVSREKKESFPLTVTSAQKNPTAFYLCASSLRTGRTGELFFGEGSRLTVL.

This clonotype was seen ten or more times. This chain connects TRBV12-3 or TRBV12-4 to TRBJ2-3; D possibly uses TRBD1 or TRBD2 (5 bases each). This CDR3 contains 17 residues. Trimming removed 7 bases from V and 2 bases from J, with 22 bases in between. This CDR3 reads CASTNLGLAFSTDTQYF. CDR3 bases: TGTGCCAGCACCAATTTGGGGCTAGCCTTCTCCACAGATACGCAGTATTTT.

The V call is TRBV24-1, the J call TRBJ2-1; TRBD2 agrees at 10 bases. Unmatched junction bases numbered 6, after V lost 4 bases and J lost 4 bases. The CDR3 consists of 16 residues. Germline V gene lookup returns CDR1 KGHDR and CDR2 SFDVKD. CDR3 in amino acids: CATSETSGGAYNEQFF. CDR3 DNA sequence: TGTGCCACCAGTGAGACGAGCGGGGGGGCGTACAATGAGCAGTTCTTC.

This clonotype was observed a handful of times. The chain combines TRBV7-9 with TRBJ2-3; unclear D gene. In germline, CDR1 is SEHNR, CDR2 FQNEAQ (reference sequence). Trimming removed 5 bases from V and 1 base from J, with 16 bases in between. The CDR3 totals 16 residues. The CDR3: CASSTIWGTGTDTQYF. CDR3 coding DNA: TGTGCCAGCAGCACGATTTGGGGTACTGGCACAGATACGCAGTATTTT.

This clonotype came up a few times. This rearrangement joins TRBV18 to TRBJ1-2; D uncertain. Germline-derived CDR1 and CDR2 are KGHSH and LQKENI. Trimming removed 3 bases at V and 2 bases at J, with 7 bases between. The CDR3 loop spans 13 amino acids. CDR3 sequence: CASSPQENYGYTF. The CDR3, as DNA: TGTGCCAGCTCACCCCAGGAAAACTATGGCTACACCTTC.

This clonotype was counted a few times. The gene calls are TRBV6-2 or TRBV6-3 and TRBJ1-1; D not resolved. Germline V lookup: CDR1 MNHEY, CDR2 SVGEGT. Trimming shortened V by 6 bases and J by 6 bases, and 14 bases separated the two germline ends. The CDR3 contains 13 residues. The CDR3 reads CASSSTPRPEAFF. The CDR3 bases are TGTGCCAGCAGCTCGACCCCTCGCCCTGAAGCTTTCTTT.

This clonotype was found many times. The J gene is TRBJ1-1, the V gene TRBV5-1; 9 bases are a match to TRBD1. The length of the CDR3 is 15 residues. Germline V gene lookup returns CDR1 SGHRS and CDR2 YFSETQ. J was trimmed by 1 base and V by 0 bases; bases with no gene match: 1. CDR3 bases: TGCGCCAGCAGCTTGGCGGGACAGGGGAACACTGAAGCTTTCTTT. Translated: CASSLAGQGNTEAFF.

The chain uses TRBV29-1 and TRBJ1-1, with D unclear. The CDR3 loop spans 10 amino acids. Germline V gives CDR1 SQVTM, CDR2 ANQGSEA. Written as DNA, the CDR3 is TGCATCGGTGAGGACACTGAAGCTTTCTTT. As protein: CIGEDTEAFF.

This CDR3 reads CASGLLTGGTDTQYF. Here the CDR3 DNA reads TGTGCTAGTGGTTTACTGACCGGGGGCACAGATACGCAGTATTTT. The rearrangement uses TRBV12-5 and TRBJ2-3, with a tentative D call TRBD2 (5 bases). V was shortened by 3 bases and J by 1 base, with 11 bases between the two germline ends. The germline CDR1 and CDR2 sequences are LGHNT and FRNRAP. The CDR3 totals 15 residues.

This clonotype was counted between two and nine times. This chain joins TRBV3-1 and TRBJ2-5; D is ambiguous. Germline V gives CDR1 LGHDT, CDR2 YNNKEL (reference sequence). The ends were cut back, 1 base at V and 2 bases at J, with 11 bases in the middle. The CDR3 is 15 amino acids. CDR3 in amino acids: CASSQGLGNQETQYF. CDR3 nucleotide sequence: TGTGCCAGCAGCCAAGGGTTGGGCAATCAAGAGACCCAGTACTTC.

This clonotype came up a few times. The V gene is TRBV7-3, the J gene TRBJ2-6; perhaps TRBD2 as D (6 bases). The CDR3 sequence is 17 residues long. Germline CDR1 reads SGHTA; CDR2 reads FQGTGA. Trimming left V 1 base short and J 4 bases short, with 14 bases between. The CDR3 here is CASSLNPGTGGANVLTF. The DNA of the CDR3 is TGTGCCAGCAGCTTAAATCCTGGGACTGGCGGGGCCAACGTCCTGACTTTC.

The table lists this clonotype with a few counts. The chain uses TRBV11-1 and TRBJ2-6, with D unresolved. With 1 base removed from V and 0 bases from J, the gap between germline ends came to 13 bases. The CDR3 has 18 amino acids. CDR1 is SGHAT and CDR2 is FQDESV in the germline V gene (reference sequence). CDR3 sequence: CASSLGPSSHSGANVLTF. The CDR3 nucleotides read TGTGCCAGCAGCTTAGGCCCCAGCAGCCACTCTGGGGCCAACGTCCTGACTTTC.

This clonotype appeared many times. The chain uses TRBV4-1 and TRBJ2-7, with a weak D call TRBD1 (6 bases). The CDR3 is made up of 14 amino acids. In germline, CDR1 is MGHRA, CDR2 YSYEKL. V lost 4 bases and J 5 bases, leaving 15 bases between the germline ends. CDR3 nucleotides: TGCGCCAGCAGCCGTCAAAGAGGGGACAACGAGCAGTACTTC. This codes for CASSRQRGDNEQYF.

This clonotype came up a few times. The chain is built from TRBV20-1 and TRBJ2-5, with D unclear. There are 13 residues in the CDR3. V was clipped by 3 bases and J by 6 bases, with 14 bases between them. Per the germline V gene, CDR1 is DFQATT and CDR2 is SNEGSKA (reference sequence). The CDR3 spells CSASRSALKTQYF. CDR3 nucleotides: TGCAGTGCTAGTAGGAGCGCCTTAAAGACCCAGTACTTC.

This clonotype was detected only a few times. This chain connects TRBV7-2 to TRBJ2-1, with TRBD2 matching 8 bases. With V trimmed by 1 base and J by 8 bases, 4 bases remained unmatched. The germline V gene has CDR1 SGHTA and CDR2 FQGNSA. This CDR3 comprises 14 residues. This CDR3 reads CASSLGLAKDEQFF. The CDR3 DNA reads TGTGCCAGCAGCTTAGGACTAGCGAAGGATGAGCAGTTCTTC.

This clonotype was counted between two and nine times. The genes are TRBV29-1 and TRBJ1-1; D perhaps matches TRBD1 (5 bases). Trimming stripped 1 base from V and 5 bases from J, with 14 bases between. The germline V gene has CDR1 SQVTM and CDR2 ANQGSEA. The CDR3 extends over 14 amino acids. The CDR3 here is CSVEVGEGRTEAFF. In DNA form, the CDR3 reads TGCAGCGTTGAAGTGGGGGAGGGACGAACTGAAGCTTTCTTT.

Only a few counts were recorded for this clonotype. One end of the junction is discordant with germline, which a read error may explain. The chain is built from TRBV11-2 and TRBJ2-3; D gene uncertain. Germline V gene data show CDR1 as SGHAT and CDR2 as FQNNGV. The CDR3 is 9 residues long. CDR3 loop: CASSLDLPF. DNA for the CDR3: TGTGCCAGCAGCTTAGATCTCCCTTTT. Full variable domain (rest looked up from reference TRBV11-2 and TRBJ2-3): EAGVAQSPRYKIIEKRQSVAFWCNPISGHATLYWYQQILGQGPKLLIQFQNNGVVDDSQLPKDRFSAERLKGVDSTLKIQPAKLEDSAVYLCASSLDLPFGPGTRLTVL.

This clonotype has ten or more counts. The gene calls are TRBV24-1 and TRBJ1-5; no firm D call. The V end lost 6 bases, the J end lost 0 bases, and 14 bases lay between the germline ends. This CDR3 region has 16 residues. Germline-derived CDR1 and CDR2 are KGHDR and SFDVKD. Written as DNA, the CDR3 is TGTGCCACCAGTCTTCCCCAGGCTTATAGCAATCAGCCCCAGCATTTT. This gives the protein CATSLPQAYSNQPQHF.